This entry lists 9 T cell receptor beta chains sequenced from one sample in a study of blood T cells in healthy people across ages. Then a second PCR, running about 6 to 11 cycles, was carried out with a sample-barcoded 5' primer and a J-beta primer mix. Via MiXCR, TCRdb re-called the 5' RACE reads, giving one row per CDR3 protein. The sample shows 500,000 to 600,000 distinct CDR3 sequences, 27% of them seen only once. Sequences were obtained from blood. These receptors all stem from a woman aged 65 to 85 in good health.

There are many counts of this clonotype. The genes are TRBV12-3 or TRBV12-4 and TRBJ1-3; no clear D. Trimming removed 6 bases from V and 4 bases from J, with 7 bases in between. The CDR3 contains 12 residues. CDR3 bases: TGTGCCAGCAGCTTTGGAGGAAACACCATATATTTT. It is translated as CASSFGGNTIYF.

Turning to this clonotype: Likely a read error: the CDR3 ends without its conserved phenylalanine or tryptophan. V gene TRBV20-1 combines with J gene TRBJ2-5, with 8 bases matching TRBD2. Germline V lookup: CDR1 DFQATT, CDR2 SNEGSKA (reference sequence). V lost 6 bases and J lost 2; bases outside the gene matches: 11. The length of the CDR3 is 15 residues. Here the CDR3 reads CSANSQRGTQETQYL. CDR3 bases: TGCAGTGCCAATTCCCAGCGGGGGACTCAAGAGACCCAGTACCTC.

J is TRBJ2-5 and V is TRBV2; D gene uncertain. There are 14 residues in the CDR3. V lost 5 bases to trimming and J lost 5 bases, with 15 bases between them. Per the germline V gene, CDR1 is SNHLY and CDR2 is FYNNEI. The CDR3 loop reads CASSPILEGETQYF. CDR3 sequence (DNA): TGTGCCAGCAGTCCCATTTTAGAAGGCGAGACCCAGTACTTC.

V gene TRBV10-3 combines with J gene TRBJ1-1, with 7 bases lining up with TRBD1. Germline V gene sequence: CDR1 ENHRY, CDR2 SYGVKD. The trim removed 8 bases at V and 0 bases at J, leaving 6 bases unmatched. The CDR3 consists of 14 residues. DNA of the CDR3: TGTGCCATCTCCCCACAGGGGATGAACACTGAAGCTTTCTTT. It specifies CAISPQGMNTEAFF.

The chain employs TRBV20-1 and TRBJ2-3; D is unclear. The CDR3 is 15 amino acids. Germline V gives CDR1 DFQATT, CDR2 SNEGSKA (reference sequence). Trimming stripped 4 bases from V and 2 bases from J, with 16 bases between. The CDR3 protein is CSAIGSSTNTDTQYF. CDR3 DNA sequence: TGCAGTGCTATCGGTAGCAGTACAAACACAGATACGCAGTATTTT.

The CDR3 DNA follows: TGTGCCAGCAGCGTAGAGGGGGCCCATGGCTACACCTTC. This encodes CASSVEGAHGYTF. The chain uses TRBV9 and TRBJ1-2; 7 bases are a match to TRBD1. With 0 bases clipped from V and 6 bases from J, the junction kept 2 bases outside the gene matches. The CDR3 is 13 amino acids. Germline loops: CDR1 SGDLS, CDR2 YYNGEE.

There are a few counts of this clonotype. CDR3 in amino acids: CASSYSTGPEGGYTF. In nucleotides, the CDR3 is TGTGCCAGCAGTTACTCGACAGGGCCTGAGGGTGGCTACACCTTC. The chain recombines TRBV6-5 with TRBJ1-2, with 7 positions matching TRBD1. The CDR3 is made up of 15 amino acids. V gave up 0 bases and J gave up 7 bases; unmatched junction bases: 8. In germline, CDR1 is MNHEY, CDR2 SVGAGI.

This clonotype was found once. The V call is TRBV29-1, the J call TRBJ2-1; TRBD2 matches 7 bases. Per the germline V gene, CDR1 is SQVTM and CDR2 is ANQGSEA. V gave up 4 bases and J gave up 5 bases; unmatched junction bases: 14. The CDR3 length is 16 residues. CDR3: CSVGFGGSIPHNEQFF. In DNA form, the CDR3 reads TGCAGCGTTGGGTTCGGGGGGTCTATCCCCCACAATGAGCAGTTCTTC.

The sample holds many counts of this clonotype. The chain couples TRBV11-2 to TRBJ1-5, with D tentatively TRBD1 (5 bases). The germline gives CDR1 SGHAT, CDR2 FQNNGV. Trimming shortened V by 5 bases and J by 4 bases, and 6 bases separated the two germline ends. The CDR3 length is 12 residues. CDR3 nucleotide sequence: TGTGCCAGCAGCCAGGGAAATCAGCCCCAGCATTTT. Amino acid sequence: CASSQGNQPQHF.